This TCR beta chain was found in a study of CD8 T cells in Susac syndrome. From germline, CDR1 is MDHEN and CDR2 SYDVKM. CDR3 size: 14 residues. The ends were cut back, 11 bases at V and 0 bases at J, with 15 bases in the middle. The sequenced target, TCR beta, came from blood CD8+ and CD4+ T cells. TEMRA cells were FACS-enriched, and CD8+ and CD4+ T cells were isolated negatively. With random hexamers, reverse transcription was performed on about 0.5 to 1 ug of RNA. immunoSEQ multiplex PCR amplified TCR beta CDR3 across 54 Vbeta, 13 Jbeta. From the immunoSEQ multiplex PCR reads, TCRdb called clonotypes with MiXCR, one entry per CDR3 protein. The sample lists a few hundred thousand distinct CDR3 sequences, approximately 90% seen once, with approximately 0.18% in the top ten.

The chain links TRBV28 to TRBJ2-3; the D gene is possibly TRBD2 (7 bases). The sequencing input was CD8+ T cells from PBMCs. This TCR was sampled from a human donor with multiple sclerosis. Here the CDR3 DNA reads TGTGCCGCCGGAGGGGGGGGGAGCACAGATACGCAGTATTTT. It translates to CAAGGGGSTDTQYF.